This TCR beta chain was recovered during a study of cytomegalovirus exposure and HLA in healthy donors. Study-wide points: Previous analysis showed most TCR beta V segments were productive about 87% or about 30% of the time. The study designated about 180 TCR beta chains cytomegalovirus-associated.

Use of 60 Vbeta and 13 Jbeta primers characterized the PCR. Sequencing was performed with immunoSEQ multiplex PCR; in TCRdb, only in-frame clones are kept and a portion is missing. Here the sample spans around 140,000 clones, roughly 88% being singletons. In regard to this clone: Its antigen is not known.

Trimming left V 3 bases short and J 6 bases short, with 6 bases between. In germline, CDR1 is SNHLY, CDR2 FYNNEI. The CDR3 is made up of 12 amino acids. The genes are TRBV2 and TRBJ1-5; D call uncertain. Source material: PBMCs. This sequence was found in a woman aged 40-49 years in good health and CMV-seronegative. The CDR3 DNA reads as TGTGCCAGCAGTGATCGGGGTCAGCCCCAGCATTTT. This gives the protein CASSDRGQPQHF.